Below, 12 T cell receptor beta chains from the same sample are listed, as sequenced in a study of CD8 T cells in Susac syndrome (dated by TCRdb to the late 2010s). The library was produced with the immunoSEQ multiplex PCR assay. RNA was extracted with the RNeasy kit and roughly 0.45 to 1 ug was reverse transcribed using random hexamers. In-frame beta chains were kept once TCRdb had trimmed the public reads at Q25 with fastp and called clones with MiXCR. Under each unique CDR3 protein, matching rows form one entry showing the most common genes and DNA. Within this sample are 70,000 to 95,000 distinct CDR3 sequences, with roughly 94% of them counted one time only. The biggest ten clones account for approximately 1% of the sample. Sequencing input: CD8+ T cells from PBMCs. The receptors derive from a human donor with Susac syndrome.

This chain joins TRBV25-1 and TRBJ1-2; 7 nucleotides match TRBD1. The CDR3 extends over 12 amino acids. Trimming removed 10 bases from V and 7 bases from J; junction bases left unmatched: 9. CDR1 and CDR2 (germline): MGHDK, SYGVNS. CDR3 in amino acids: CATRTGLGGYTF. In nucleotides, the CDR3 is TGTGCCACCCGGACAGGATTAGGTGGCTACACCTTC.

The J gene is TRBJ1-1, the V gene TRBV3-1; D remains unclear. The CDR3 contains 14 residues. V was pared by 3 bases and J by 1 base, with 9 bases between. Germline values: CDR1 LGHDT, CDR2 YNNKEL (reference sequence). The chain's CDR3 is CASSHSTRNTEAFF. CDR3 bases: TGTGCCAGCAGCCATTCGACACGGAACACTGAAGCTTTCTTT.

V usage is TRBV29-1 and J usage is TRBJ1-1, with D uncertain. Germline V CDR1 and CDR2: SQVTM, ANQGSEA. Trimming removed 0 bases from V and 0 bases from J, with 11 bases in between. The CDR3 consists of 15 residues. The CDR3 sequence is CSVEENIMVNTEAFF. The CDR3 DNA is TGCAGCGTTGAAGAGAATATCATGGTGAACACTGAAGCTTTCTTT. The full variable domain, in which reference TRBV29-1 and TRBJ1-1 provide the parts outside the CDR3, is SAVISQKPSRDICQRGTSLTIQCQVDSQVTMMFWYRQQPGQSLTLIATANQGSEATYESGFVIDKFPISRPNLTFSTLTVSNMSPEDSSIYLCSVEENIMVNTEAFFGQGTRLTVV.

The chain couples TRBV30 to TRBJ2-3; maybe TRBD1 (6 bases). This CDR3 spans 15 amino acids. V shed 4 bases and J shed 2 bases, with 16 bases lying between them. Germline-derived CDR1 and CDR2 are GTSNPN and SVGIG (reference sequence). CDR3 in DNA: TGTGCCTGGACTCCACCGGGACAAACCACAGATACGCAGTATTTT. Translated: CAWTPPGQTTDTQYF.

This clonotype was seen only once. The rearrangement joins TRBV3-1 to TRBJ2-1; TRBD1 agrees at 8 bases. The germline gives CDR1 LGHDT, CDR2 YNNKEL (reference sequence). This CDR3 has 14 amino acids. V dropped 3 bases and J dropped 3; count of bases not matched to a gene: 1. The CDR3 reads CASSQDRDYNEQFF. As DNA, the CDR3 is TGTGCCAGCAGCCAGGACAGGGACTACAATGAGCAGTTCTTC.

The chain is built from TRBV28 and TRBJ2-5, with TRBD2 as a possible D gene (6 bases). In germline, CDR1 is MDHEN, CDR2 SYDVKM. The CDR3 extends over 13 amino acids. V dropped 3 bases and J dropped 5 bases, with 10 bases sitting between them. Written as DNA, the CDR3 is TGTGCCAGCAGTTTTGGGAGGTGGGAGACCCAGTACTTC. This codes for CASSFGRWETQYF.

This clonotype was detected once. This chain connects TRBV20-1 to TRBJ2-2, with 9 bases fitting TRBD2. CDR1 and CDR2 (germline): DFQATT, SNEGSKA (reference sequence). After removal of 1 base from V and 3 bases from J, the junction contained 3 bases not matched to a gene. The CDR3 length is 15 residues. The DNA of the CDR3 is TGCAGTGCTAGAGGGGTAGCGGGGGACACCGGGGAGCTGTTTTTT. This translates into CSARGVAGDTGELFF.

The chain employs TRBV13 and TRBJ2-7; 7 positions match TRBD1. Germline loops: CDR1 PRHDT, CDR2 FYEKMQ (reference sequence). V was pared by 5 bases and J by 1 base, with 5 bases of the junction left unmatched. CDR3 length equals 14 residues. The CDR3: CASSPRQGSYEQYF. The CDR3 DNA is TGTGCCAGCAGCCCCCGACAGGGATCCTACGAGCAGTACTTC.

The chain combines TRBV5-4 with TRBJ1-5; D not resolved. V lost 4 bases, J lost 8 bases, and 10 bases lay in between. Per germline, CDR1 SGHNT and CDR2 YYREEE (reference sequence). The CDR3 covers 12 residues. Here the CDR3 reads CASSRDLEPQHF. The DNA of the CDR3 is TGTGCCAGCAGCCGTGACTTGGAGCCCCAGCATTTT. Using reference TRBV5-4 and TRBJ1-5 for the parts outside the CDR3, the full variable domain is ETGVTQSPTHLIKTRGQQVTLRCSSQSGHNTVSWYQQALGQGPQFIFQYYREEENGRGNFPPRFSGLQFPNYSSELNVNALELDDSALYLCASSRDLEPQHFGDGTRLSIL.

CDR3 residues: CASSEGQPNQPQHF. CDR3 nucleotides: TGTGCCAGCAGTGAGGGACAGCCCAATCAGCCCCAGCATTTT. The chain couples TRBV9 to TRBJ1-5; TRBD1 matches at 7 bases. The CDR3 is 14 amino acids. CDR1 SGDLS and CDR2 YYNGEE come from the germline V gene. With V trimmed by 5 bases and J by 3 bases, 5 bases remained unmatched. The variable domain in full, completed from reference TRBV9 and TRBJ1-5, reads DSGVTQTPKHLITATGQRVTLRCSPRSGDLSVYWYQQSLDQGLQFLIQYYNGEERAKGNILERFSAQQFPDLHSELNLSSLELGDSALYFCASSEGQPNQPQHFGDGTRLSIL.

The rearrangement joins TRBV10-3 to TRBJ2-1; 10 bases are shared with TRBD1. Germline V CDR1 and CDR2: ENHRY, SYGVKD. The CDR3 is made up of 16 amino acids. The J segment lost 9 bases and the V segment lost 0 bases, leaving 8 bases of the junction unmatched. CDR3 sequence reads: CAISESGTGDRGEQFF. CDR3 DNA sequence: TGTGCCATCAGTGAGTCCGGGACAGGGGATAGGGGTGAGCAGTTCTTC.

The chain has TRBV6-5 and TRBJ1-1, with D possibly matching TRBD1 (5 bases). Trimming stripped 7 bases from V and 1 base from J, with 10 bases between. The CDR3 has 13 residues. CDR1 and CDR2 from the germline V gene are MNHEY and SVGAGI. The CDR3 here is CASNTQGNTEAFF. The CDR3 bases are TGTGCCAGCAACACCCAGGGGAACACTGAAGCTTTCTTT.